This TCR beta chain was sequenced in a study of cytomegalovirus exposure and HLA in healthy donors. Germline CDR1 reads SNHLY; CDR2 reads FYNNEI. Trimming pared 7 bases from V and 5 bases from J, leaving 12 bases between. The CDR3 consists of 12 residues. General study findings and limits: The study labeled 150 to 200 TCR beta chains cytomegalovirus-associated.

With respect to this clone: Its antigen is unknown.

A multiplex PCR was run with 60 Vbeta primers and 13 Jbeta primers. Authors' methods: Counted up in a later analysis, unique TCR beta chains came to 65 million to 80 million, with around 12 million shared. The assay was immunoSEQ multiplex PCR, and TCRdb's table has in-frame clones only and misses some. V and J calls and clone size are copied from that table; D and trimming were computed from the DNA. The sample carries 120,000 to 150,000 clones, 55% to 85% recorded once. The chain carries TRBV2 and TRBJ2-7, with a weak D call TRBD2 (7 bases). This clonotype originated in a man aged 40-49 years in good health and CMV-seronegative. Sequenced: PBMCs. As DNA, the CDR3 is TGTGCCAGCACCGGGGAGGGGGACGAGCAGTACTTC. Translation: CASTGEGDEQYF.